There are many counts of the clone carrying this TCR beta chain. The source material, RNA transcripts, was used to amplify TCR beta CDR3 regions. In the first-round RT-PCR of the TCR CDR3, the HTBI primer set was used. TCRdb re-derived calls from the multiplex PCR reads in MiXCR, one entry per CDR3 protein. Here the sample spans fewer than 600,000 distinct CDR3 sequences, 13% to 15% being singletons. The entry originates in a study of T cells in Graves' hyperthyroidism and ophthalmopathy. This CDR3 has 18 amino acids. Trimming at V came to 7 bases and at J to 2 bases, leaving 9 bases not matched to a gene.

Material for sequencing was blood. This receptor was taken from a woman younger than 30 with Graves' hyperthyroidism. The chain employs TRBV12-3 or TRBV12-4 and TRBJ2-6, with 12 bases fitting TRBD1. This CDR3 is CASNHPGQGAAGANVLTF. The CDR3 nucleotides are TGTGCCAGCAACCACCCGGGACAGGGGGCGGCTGGGGCCAACGTCCTGACTTTC.